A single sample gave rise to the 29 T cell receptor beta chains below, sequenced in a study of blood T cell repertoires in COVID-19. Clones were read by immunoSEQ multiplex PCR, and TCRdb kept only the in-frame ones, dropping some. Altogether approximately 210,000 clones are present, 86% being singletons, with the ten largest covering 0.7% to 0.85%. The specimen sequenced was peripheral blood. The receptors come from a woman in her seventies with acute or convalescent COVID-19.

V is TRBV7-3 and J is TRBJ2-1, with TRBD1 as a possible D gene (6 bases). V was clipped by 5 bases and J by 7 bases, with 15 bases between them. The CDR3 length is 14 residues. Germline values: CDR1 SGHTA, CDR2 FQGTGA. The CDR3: CASSPARTENEQFF. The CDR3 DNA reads TGTGCCAGCAGCCCAGCTAGGACAGAGAATGAGCAGTTCTTC.

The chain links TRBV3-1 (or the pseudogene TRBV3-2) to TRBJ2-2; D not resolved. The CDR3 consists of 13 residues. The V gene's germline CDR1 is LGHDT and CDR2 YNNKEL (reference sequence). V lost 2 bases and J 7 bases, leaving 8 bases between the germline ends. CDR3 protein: CASSQHTGGELFF. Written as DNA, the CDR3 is TGTGCCAGCAGCCAACATACCGGCGGGGAGCTGTTTTTT.

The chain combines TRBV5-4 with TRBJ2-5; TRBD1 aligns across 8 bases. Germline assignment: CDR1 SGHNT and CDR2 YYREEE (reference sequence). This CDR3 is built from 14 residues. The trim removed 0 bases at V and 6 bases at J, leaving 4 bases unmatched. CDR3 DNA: TGTGCCAGCAGCTTGGGAGACAGGGGTAAGACCCAGTACTTC. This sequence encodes CASSLGDRGKTQYF.

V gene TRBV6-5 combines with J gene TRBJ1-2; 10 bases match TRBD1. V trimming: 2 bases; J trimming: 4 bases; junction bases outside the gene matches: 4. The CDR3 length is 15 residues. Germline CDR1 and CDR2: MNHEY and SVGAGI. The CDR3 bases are TGTGCCAGCAGTTACCAGGGACAGGGGAGCTATGGCTACACCTTC. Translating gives CASSYQGQGSYGYTF.

CDR3 in amino acids: CASSQEGRAGNEKLFF. DNA of the CDR3: TGCGCCAGCAGCCAAGAGGGAAGGGCAGGGAATGAAAAACTGTTTTTT. The V call is TRBV4-3, the J call TRBJ1-4; D possibly corresponds to TRBD1 (5 bases). The CDR3 sequence is 16 residues long. From germline, CDR1 is LGHNA and CDR2 YSLEER. V was cut by 0 bases and J by 5 bases, with 13 bases left in between.

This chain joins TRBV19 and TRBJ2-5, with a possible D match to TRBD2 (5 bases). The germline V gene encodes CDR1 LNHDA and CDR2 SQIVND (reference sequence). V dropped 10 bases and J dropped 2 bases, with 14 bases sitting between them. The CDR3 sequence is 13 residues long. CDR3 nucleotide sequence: TGTGCCACTGAGCCGGGATTGCAAGAGACCCAGTACTTC. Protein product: CATEPGLQETQYF.

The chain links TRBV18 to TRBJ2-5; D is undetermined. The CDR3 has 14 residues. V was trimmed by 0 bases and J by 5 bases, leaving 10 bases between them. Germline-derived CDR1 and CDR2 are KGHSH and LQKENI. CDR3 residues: CASSPPNSQETQYF. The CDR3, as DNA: TGTGCCAGCTCACCACCGAATTCACAGGAGACCCAGTACTTC. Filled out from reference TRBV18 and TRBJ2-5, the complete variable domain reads NAGVMQNPRHLVRRRGQEARLRCSPMKGHSHVYWYRQLPEEGLKFMVYLQKENIIDESGMPKERFSAEFPKEGPSILRIQQVVRGDSAAYFCASSPPNSQETQYFGPGTRLLVL.

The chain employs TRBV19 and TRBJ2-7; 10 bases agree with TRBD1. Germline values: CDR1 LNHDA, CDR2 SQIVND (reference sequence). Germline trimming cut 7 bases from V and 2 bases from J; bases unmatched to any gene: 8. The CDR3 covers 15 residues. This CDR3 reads CASTPGQGSTYEQYF. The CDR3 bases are TGTGCCAGTACCCCGGGACAGGGGTCGACCTACGAGCAGTACTTC.

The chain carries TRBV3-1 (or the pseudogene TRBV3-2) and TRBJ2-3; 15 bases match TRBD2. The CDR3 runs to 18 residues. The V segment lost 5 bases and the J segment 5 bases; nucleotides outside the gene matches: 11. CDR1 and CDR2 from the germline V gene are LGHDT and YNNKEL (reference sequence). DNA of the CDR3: TGTGCCAGCAGCGGTTCCGGGACTAGCGGGGGGTCGAGAGATACGCAGTATTTT. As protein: CASSGSGTSGGSRDTQYF.

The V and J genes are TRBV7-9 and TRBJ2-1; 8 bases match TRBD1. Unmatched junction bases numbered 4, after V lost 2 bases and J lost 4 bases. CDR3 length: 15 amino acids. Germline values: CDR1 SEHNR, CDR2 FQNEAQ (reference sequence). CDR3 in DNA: TGTGCCAGCAGCTTAACAACAGGGGGGTACAATGAGCAGTTCTTC. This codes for CASSLTTGGYNEQFF.

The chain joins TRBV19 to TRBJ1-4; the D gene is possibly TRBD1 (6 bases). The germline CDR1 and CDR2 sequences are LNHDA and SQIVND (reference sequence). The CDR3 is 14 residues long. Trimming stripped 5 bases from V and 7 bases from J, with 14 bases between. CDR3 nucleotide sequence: TGTGCCAGTAGTGCACAGGGACGGCCTGAAAAACTGTTTTTT. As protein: CASSAQGRPEKLFF.

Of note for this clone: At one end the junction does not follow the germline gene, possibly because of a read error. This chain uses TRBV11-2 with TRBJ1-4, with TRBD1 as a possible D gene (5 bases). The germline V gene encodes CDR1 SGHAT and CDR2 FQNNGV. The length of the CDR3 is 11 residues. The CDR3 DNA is TGTGCCAGCAGCCCCGGGGGACCGCTGTTATTT. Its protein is CASSPGGPLLF.

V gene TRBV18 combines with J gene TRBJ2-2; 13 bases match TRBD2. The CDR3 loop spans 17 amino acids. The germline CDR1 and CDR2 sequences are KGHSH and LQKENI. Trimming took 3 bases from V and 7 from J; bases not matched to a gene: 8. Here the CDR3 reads CASSPSGTSGIVGELFF. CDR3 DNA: TGTGCCAGCTCACCGTCCGGGACTAGCGGGATCGTCGGGGAGCTGTTTTTT. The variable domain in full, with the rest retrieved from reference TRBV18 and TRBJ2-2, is NAGVMQNPRHLVRRRGQEARLRCSPMKGHSHVYWYRQLPEEGLKFMVYLQKENIIDESGMPKERFSAEFPKEGPSILRIQQVVRGDSAAYFCASSPSGTSGIVGELFFGEGSRLTVL.

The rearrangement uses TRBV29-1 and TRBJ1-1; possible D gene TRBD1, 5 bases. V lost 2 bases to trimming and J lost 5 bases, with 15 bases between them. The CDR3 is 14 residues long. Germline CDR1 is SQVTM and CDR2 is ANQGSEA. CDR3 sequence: CSVERAGGGTEAFF. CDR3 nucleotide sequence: TGCAGCGTTGAACGGGCGGGGGGGGGAACTGAAGCTTTCTTT.

CDR3 region: CASSPQNEQYF. CDR3 coding DNA: TGTGCCAGCAGCCCCCAAAACGAGCAGTACTTC. The chain uses TRBV2 and TRBJ2-7; D is unresolved. This CDR3 contains 11 residues. V was trimmed by 6 bases and J by 5 bases, leaving 8 bases between them. Germline V gene data show CDR1 as SNHLY and CDR2 as FYNNEI.

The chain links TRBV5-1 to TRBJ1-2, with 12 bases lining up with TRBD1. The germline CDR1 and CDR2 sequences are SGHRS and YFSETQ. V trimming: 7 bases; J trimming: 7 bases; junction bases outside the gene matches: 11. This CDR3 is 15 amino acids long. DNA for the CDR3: TGCGCCAGCGCCCTACCGGGACAGGGGGCTCTTGGCTACACCTTC. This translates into CASALPGQGALGYTF.

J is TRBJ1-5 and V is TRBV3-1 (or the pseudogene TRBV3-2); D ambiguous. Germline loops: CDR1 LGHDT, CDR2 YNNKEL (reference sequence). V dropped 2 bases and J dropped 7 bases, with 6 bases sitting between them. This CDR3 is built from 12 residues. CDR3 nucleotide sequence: TGTGCCAGCAGCCAACGCGGGCAGCCCCAGCATTTT. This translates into CASSQRGQPQHF.

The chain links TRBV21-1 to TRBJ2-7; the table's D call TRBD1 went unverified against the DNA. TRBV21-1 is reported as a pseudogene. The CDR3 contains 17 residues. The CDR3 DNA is TGTGCCAGCAGCCAGGGGGACGGACAAGGTTCACCTGACGAGCAGTACTTC. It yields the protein CASSQGDGQGSPDEQYF.

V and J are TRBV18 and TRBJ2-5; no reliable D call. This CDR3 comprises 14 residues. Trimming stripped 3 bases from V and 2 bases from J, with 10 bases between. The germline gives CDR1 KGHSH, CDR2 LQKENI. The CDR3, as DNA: TGTGCCAGCTCACCCCAACAGAGACAAGAGACCCAGTACTTC. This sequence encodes CASSPQQRQETQYF.

In nucleotides, the CDR3 is TGTGCCAGTAGTATCGGACAGGGGGCGCAAGAGACCCAGTACTTC. Translating gives CASSIGQGAQETQYF. The chain joins TRBV19 to TRBJ2-5, with 11 bases aligning to TRBD1. This CDR3 has 15 amino acids. Trimming at V came to 3 bases and at J to 2 bases, leaving 2 bases not matched to a gene. Per the germline V gene, CDR1 is LNHDA and CDR2 is SQIVND (reference sequence).

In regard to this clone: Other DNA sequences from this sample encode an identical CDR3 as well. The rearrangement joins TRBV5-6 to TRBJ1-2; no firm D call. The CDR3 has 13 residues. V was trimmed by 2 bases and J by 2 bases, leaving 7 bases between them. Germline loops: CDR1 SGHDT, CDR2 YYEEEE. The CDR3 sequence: CASSLEQNYGYTF. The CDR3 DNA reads TGTGCCAGCAGCTTAGAACAGAACTATGGCTACACCTTC.

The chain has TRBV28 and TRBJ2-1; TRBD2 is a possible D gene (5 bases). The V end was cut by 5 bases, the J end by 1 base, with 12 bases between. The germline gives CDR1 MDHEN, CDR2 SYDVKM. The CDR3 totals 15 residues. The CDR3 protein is CASSAPGYSYNEQFF. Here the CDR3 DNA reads TGTGCCAGCAGTGCCCCGGGGTATTCCTACAATGAGCAGTTCTTC.

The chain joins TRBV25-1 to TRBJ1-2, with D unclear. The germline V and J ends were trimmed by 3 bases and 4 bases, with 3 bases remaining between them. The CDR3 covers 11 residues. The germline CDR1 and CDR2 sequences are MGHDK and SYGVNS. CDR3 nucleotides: TGTGCCAGCAGTGACGGCTATGGCTACACCTTC. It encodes CASSDGYGYTF.

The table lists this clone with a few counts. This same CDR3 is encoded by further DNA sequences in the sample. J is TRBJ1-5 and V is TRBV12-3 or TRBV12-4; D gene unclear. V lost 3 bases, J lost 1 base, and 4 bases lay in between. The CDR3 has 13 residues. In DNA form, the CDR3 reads TGTGCCAGCAGTTTCTTGAGCAATCAGCCCCAGCATTTT. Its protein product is CASSFLSNQPQHF.

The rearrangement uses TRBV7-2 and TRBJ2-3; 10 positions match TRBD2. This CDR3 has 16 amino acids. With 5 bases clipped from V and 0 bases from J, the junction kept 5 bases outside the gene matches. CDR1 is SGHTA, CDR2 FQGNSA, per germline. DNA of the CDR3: TGTGCCAGCAGCAAGGGACTAGCGCCTAGCACAGATACGCAGTATTTT. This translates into CASSKGLAPSTDTQYF. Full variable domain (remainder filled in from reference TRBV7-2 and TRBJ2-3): GAGVSQSPSNKVTEKGKDVELRCDPISGHTALYWYRQSLGQGLEFLIYFQGNSAPDKSGLPSDRFSAERTGGSVSTLTIQRTQQEDSAVYLCASSKGLAPSTDTQYFGPGTRLTVL.

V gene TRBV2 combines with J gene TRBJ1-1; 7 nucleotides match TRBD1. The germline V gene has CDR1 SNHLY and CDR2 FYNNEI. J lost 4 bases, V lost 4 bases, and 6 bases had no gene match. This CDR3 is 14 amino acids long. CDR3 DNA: TGTGCCAGCAGTGTAGAGGCAGGGGGCACTGAAGCTTTCTTT. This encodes CASSVEAGGTEAFF.

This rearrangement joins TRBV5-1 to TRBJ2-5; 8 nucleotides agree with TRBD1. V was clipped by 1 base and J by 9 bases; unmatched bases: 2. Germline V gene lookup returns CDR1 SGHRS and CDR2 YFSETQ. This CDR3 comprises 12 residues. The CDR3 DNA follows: TGCGCCAGCAGCTTGACGACAGGGGCCCAGTACTTC. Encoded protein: CASSLTTGAQYF.

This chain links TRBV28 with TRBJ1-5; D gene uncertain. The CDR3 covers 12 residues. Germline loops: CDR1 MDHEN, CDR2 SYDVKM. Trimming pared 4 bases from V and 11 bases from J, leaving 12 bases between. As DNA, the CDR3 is TGTGCCAGCAGTTCCGGGCCGGGGTCCCAGCATTTT. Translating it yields CASSSGPGSQHF.

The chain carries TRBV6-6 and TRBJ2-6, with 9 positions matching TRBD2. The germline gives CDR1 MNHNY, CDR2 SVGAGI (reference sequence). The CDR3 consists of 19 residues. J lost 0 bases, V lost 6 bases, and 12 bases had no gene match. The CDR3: CASSRGGAGGRSGANVLTF. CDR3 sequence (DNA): TGTGCCAGCAGCCGAGGCGGAGCGGGGGGCCGCTCTGGGGCCAACGTCCTGACTTTC.